Listed below are T cell receptor beta chains from one sample, sequenced in a study of T cells in Graves' hyperthyroidism and ophthalmopathy. TCRdb itself ran the multiplex PCR reads through MiXCR, one entry per CDR3 protein. The data contain under 300,000 distinct CDR3 sequences, 20% to 25% of them singletons. Material for sequencing was blood. Receptors originate from a man aged 30 to 45 with Graves' ophthalmopathy. Each CDR3 is given with its conserved first and last residue. The order of the fields is D gene, V gene, J gene, clone size, CDR3 protein, CDR3 DNA. The D gene is left open where the match is weak. Size is stated for part of the rows, as once, few or many counts, or as a class when the clone is expanded.

d_call: NA
v_call: TRBV19
j_call: TRBJ2-7
clone_size: many
cdr3_aa: CASRRVGAGEQYF
cdr3_nt: TGTGCCAGTAGGAGGGTAGGGGCCGGCGAGCAGTACTTC

d_call: TRBD2
v_call: TRBV9
j_call: TRBJ2-7
clone_size: many
cdr3_aa: CASGGDSAYEQYF
cdr3_nt: TGTGCCAGCGGGGGGGACTCAGCCTACGAGCAGTACTTC

d_call: NA
v_call: TRBV20-1
j_call: TRBJ2-5
clone_size: NA
cdr3_aa: CSARDRVAQETQYF
cdr3_nt: TGCAGTGCTAGAGACAGGGTAGCACAAGAGACCCAGTACTTC

d_call: NA
v_call: TRBV7-9
j_call: TRBJ1-5
clone_size: NA
cdr3_aa: CASSRRTAQSNQPQHF
cdr3_nt: TGTGCCAGCAGTCGAAGGACAGCCCAGAGCAATCAGCCCCAGCATTTT

d_call: NA
v_call: TRBV6-1
j_call: TRBJ2-5
clone_size: NA
cdr3_aa: CASSPKETQYF
cdr3_nt: TGTGCCAGCAGTCCAAAAGAGACCCAGTACTTC

d_call: NA
v_call: TRBV29-1
j_call: TRBJ1-3
clone_size: NA
cdr3_aa: CSVVDIAGNTIYF
cdr3_nt: TGCAGCGTGGTAGACATTGCCGGAAACACCATATATTTT

d_call: TRBD2
v_call: TRBV6-2/TRBV6-3
j_call: TRBJ2-7
clone_size: many
cdr3_aa: CASSRGTSGNPSRGQYF
cdr3_nt: TGTGCCAGCAGCCGAGGGACTAGCGGGAATCCTAGCCGAGGGCAGTACTTC

d_call: NA
v_call: TRBV19
j_call: TRBJ1-5
clone_size: NA
cdr3_aa: CASSIPGRGQPQHF
cdr3_nt: TGTGCCAGTAGTATTCCCGGACGTGGGCAGCCCCAGCATTTT

d_call: TRBD1
v_call: TRBV27
j_call: TRBJ2-1
clone_size: NA
cdr3_aa: CASQSGTGPYNEQFF
cdr3_nt: TGTGCCAGCCAATCCGGGACAGGCCCCTACAATGAGCAGTTCTTC

d_call: NA
v_call: TRBV2
j_call: TRBJ2-1
clone_size: many
cdr3_aa: CASSDEWTDYNEQFF
cdr3_nt: TGTGCCAGCAGTGATGAATGGACGGACTACAATGAGCAGTTCTTC

d_call: NA
v_call: TRBV5-8
j_call: TRBJ1-1
clone_size: few
cdr3_aa: CASSLGWGAEAFF
cdr3_nt: TGTGCCAGCAGCTTGGGGTGGGGTGCTGAAGCTTTCTTT

d_call: NA
v_call: TRBV10-3
j_call: TRBJ2-5
clone_size: few
cdr3_aa: CAISRDTGAETQYF
cdr3_nt: TGTGCCATCAGTAGGGACACCGGCGCGGAGACCCAGTACTTC

d_call: TRBD2
v_call: TRBV9
j_call: TRBJ2-7
clone_size: many
cdr3_aa: CASSAGYSGSWDEQYF
cdr3_nt: TGTGCCAGCAGCGCGGGATATAGCGGGAGCTGGGATGAGCAGTACTTC

d_call: NA
v_call: TRBV29-1
j_call: TRBJ2-1
clone_size: few
cdr3_aa: CSVPRGWDEQFF
cdr3_nt: TGCAGCGTCCCGCGGGGATGGGATGAGCAGTTCTTC

d_call: NA
v_call: TRBV29-1
j_call: TRBJ2-1
clone_size: many
cdr3_aa: CSARWDNEQFF
cdr3_nt: TGCAGCGCGAGATGGGACAATGAGCAGTTCTTC

d_call: NA
v_call: TRBV2
j_call: TRBJ2-3
clone_size: few
cdr3_aa: CASYSGSDTQYF
cdr3_nt: TGTGCCAGCTATAGCGGCTCAGATACGCAGTATTTT

d_call: NA
v_call: TRBV10-3
j_call: TRBJ1-6
clone_size: few
cdr3_aa: CAISETNSPLHF
cdr3_nt: TGTGCCATCAGTGAGACCAACTCACCCCTCCACTTT

d_call: NA
v_call: TRBV3-1
j_call: TRBJ1-2
clone_size: many
cdr3_aa: CASSQDGYGYTF
cdr3_nt: TGTGCCAGCAGCCAAGACGGGTATGGCTACACCTTC

d_call: TRBD1
v_call: TRBV7-9
j_call: TRBJ2-7
clone_size: many
cdr3_aa: CASSWGQGSEQYF
cdr3_nt: TGTGCCAGCAGCTGGGGACAGGGCTCCGAGCAGTACTTC

d_call: NA
v_call: TRBV3-1
j_call: TRBJ1-5
clone_size: many
cdr3_aa: CASSQDNQPQHF
cdr3_nt: TGTGCCAGCAGCCAAGACAACCAGCCCCAGCATTTT

d_call: NA
v_call: TRBV7-6
j_call: TRBJ2-1
clone_size: NA
cdr3_aa: CASSFALNNEQFF
cdr3_nt: TGTGCCAGCAGCTTCGCGCTAAACAATGAGCAGTTCTTC

d_call: TRBD2
v_call: TRBV7-2
j_call: TRBJ2-1
clone_size: many
cdr3_aa: CASSEREGITIYNEQFF
cdr3_nt: TGTGCCAGCAGCGAACGGGAGGGGATTACAATCTACAATGAGCAGTTCTTC

d_call: TRBD1
v_call: TRBV9
j_call: TRBJ2-1
clone_size: NA
cdr3_aa: CASRNLDREYNEQFF
cdr3_nt: TGTGCCAGCAGAAACTTGGACAGGGAATACAATGAGCAGTTCTTC

d_call: NA
v_call: TRBV30
j_call: TRBJ2-7
clone_size: many
cdr3_aa: CAWSVPGEQYF
cdr3_nt: TGTGCCTGGAGTGTCCCTGGGGAGCAGTACTTC

d_call: NA
v_call: TRBV5-1
j_call: TRBJ2-5
clone_size: NA
cdr3_aa: CANRGLDGKETQYF
cdr3_nt: TGCGCCAACAGAGGTTTAGACGGGAAAGAGACCCAGTACTTC

d_call: NA
v_call: TRBV11-2
j_call: TRBJ1-1
clone_size: many
cdr3_aa: CASSLGTNTEAFF
cdr3_nt: TGTGCCAGCAGCCTCGGGACGAACACTGAAGCTTTCTTT

d_call: NA
v_call: TRBV30
j_call: TRBJ1-6
clone_size: few
cdr3_aa: CAWSPGYNSPLHF
cdr3_nt: TGTGCCTGGAGTCCGGGCTACAATTCACCCCTCCACTTT

d_call: NA
v_call: TRBV20-1
j_call: TRBJ1-1
clone_size: NA
cdr3_aa: CSAGRSGQNAEAFF
cdr3_nt: TGCAGTGCGGGGCGAAGTGGACAGAACGCTGAAGCTTTCTTT

d_call: TRBD1
v_call: TRBV28
j_call: TRBJ1-6
clone_size: few
cdr3_aa: CASRGTGVFYNSPLHF
cdr3_nt: TGTGCCAGCAGAGGGACAGGGGTCTTCTATAATTCACCCCTCCACTTT

d_call: TRBD2
v_call: TRBV3-1
j_call: TRBJ2-1
clone_size: NA
cdr3_aa: CASSQVGTSGRASGEQFF
cdr3_nt: TGTGCCAGCAGCCAAGTCGGGACTAGCGGGAGGGCCTCTGGTGAGCAGTTCTTC

d_call: NA
v_call: TRBV3-1
j_call: TRBJ2-1
clone_size: many
cdr3_aa: CASSNQTGSSYNEQFF
cdr3_nt: TGTGCCAGCAGTAACCAAACGGGGAGCTCCTACAATGAGCAGTTCTTC

d_call: TRBD1
v_call: TRBV9
j_call: TRBJ2-7
clone_size: many
cdr3_aa: CASSVVGTGANEQYF
cdr3_nt: TGTGCCAGCAGCGTAGTAGGGACAGGGGCCAACGAGCAGTACTTC

d_call: TRBD2
v_call: TRBV4-1
j_call: TRBJ2-2
clone_size: once
cdr3_aa: CASSQDPPSGAPSNTGELFF
cdr3_nt: TGCGCCAGCAGCCAAGATCCTCCTAGCGGGGCCCCTTCGAACACCGGGGAGCTGTTTTTT

d_call: TRBD2
v_call: TRBV7-2
j_call: TRBJ2-1
clone_size: NA
cdr3_aa: CASSTLAGESYNEQFF
cdr3_nt: TGTGCCAGCAGCACTCTAGCGGGGGAGTCCTACAATGAGCAGTTCTTC

d_call: NA
v_call: TRBV4-1
j_call: TRBJ1-1
clone_size: many
cdr3_aa: CASSQDEQANTEAFF
cdr3_nt: TGCGCCAGCAGCCAAGATGAACAGGCGAACACTGAAGCTTTCTTT

d_call: TRBD2
v_call: TRBV11-1
j_call: TRBJ2-1
clone_size: once
cdr3_aa: CASSLFTSGYNEQFF
cdr3_nt: TGTGCCAGCAGCTTATTTACTAGCGGCTACAATGAGCAGTTCTTC

d_call: NA
v_call: TRBV20-1
j_call: TRBJ2-7
clone_size: NA
cdr3_aa: CSARFREDSGLYEQYF
cdr3_nt: TGCAGTGCTAGATTTAGGGAAGACAGCGGGCTGTACGAGCAGTACTTC